This T cell receptor beta chain was sequenced in a study of beta chain features in type 1 diabetes listed by TCRdb under 2018. With regard to the full study: No differences in mean age, gender distribution, total cell number or subset yield were found between patients and healthy donors. A total of 107,917,701 sorted cells were examined across all samples, and a strong correlation was observed between cell number per subset and RNA yield. The study compared the TCRB repertoires of sorted circulating CD4+ T cell subsets in recently diagnosed type 1 diabetes patients with those in matched healthy donors. Whereas all 28 donors provided naive and central memory subsets, regulatory and stem cell-like memory subsets were isolated from just 8 patients and roughly 8 healthy donors.

The CDR3 runs 14 amino acids, cysteine and phenylalanine included. The CDR3 DNA has 42 bases and is translated from base 1. The germline ends are 9 bases apart after V is trimmed by 0 bases and J by 4 bases. CDR1 ENHRY and CDR2 SYGVKD were looked up in the germline V gene. About this clone: The antigen this receptor binds is unknown. No much larger clone is present one base from it, and per-base qualities are unavailable.

The High Capacity cDNA Reverse Transcription Kit was used to reverse transcribe all of the isolated RNA, meaning that expressed TCRB transcripts were what got sequenced. Stem cell-like memory T cell samples underwent survey-depth immunoSEQ sequencing, averaging around 1 million total reads per sample. After sorted cells were lysed in RLT buffer, RNA was extracted with DNase-treated RNeasy Micro or Mini kits, with the choice depending on cell number. To prevent cross-contamination, every cell subset was processed on its own, while patient and healthy donor samples were processed together. TCRB sequences were amplified from cDNA with the immunoSEQ multiplex PCR, producing 87-bp fragments spanning the CDR3 region. Amplicons were sequenced on the Illumina HiSeq platform. The original pipeline was this. PCR bias was computationally corrected using synthetic template baselines, reads within Hamming distance 2 were collapsed, and singletons that could not be merged were discarded. Reads were aligned against IMGT to assign V, D and J genes, CDR3 length and insertions or deletions at six rearrangement sites. Clonotype counts were normalized to sorted cell number within each subset before computing true diversity and Gini coefficients with the tcR R package. The overlap coefficient, calculated on TCRB nucleotide sequences, was used to quantify repertoire sharing. TCRdb obtained this table from immuneACCESS and retained in-frame rearrangements with V and J assigned. These tables miss some clones; where compared with another copy, unresolved V genes account for less than half of the shortfall, and the remainder is unexplained. The DNA was the basis for D and trimming; V, J and clone size are from that table. For this sample there are about 47,000 clones; around 40% appear just once. The ten largest account for roughly 0.13% of the sample.

Summary of the overall study and its limitations: Type 1 diabetes patients showed a moderate but significant shortening of TCRB CDR3 length in all four CD4+ subsets. Because cDNA was sequenced instead of genomic DNA, highly expressing activated cells could be over-represented, though the groups showed no difference in activation or CD3 levels. Shorter templates might have been favored by PCR, but patient and control samples were amplified and corrected together, so both groups would have been affected equally by any skew. Because small numbers of individuals were included in the HLA sub-analyses, any influence of HLA type on TCRB rearrangement was left unresolved. Naive, central memory and regulatory TCRB repertoires appeared more similar among patients than among healthy donors. At VDJ recombination sites, type 1 diabetes patients had fewer insertions and more deleted nucleotides, which implies abnormalities in thymic rearrangement.

Each donor gave one peripheral blood draw, roughly 0.11 L on average, collected into heparinised tubes. Using a panel that included CD45RO, CCR7, CD25, CD127, CD95 and CD27, naive, central memory, regulatory and stem cell-like memory CD4+ T cells were sorted on a BD FACSAria II. A purity above 95% was achieved for all sorted populations. PBMCs were separated immediately by Lymphoprep density gradient centrifugation and were stained directly, without being cultured. To minimize batch effects, samples were stained and sorted in pairs, one healthy donor with one patient per experiment. The chain was built from TRBV10-3 and TRBJ1-1; the D gene cannot be resolved reliably. The clonotype comes from a man aged 25-45 years with type 1 diabetes. The source material was stem cell memory CD4+ T cells from blood. According to the study, the label for this sample's cell subset or site signals: stem cell-like memory CD4+ T cells. The sequenced DNA is TGTGCCATCAGTGAGTCGACACCGTTCACTGAAGCTTTCTTT. Translated, this is CAISESTPFTEAFF.